The clone carrying this T cell receptor beta chain was detected once. Its specificity is unknown. The data derive from a study of cytomegalovirus exposure and HLA in healthy donors. Overall study: Prior work identified some 120 million unique TCR beta sequences in approximately 200 million T cells. Study conclusions and caveats: As immune exposure information, only CMV serostatus was available. A few CMV-associated chains were confirmed in vitro to be specific for CMV antigens.

Healthy people donating bone marrow made up the donors. The PCR had 60 Vbeta and 13 Jbeta primers. The method was immunoSEQ multiplex PCR; TCRdb's version includes in-frame clones alone and lacks a portion of them. The table shows roughly 180,000 clones, with about 79% occurring only once. Trimming removed 4 bases from V and 6 bases from J, with 19 bases in between. The CDR3 has 15 residues. Germline CDR1 reads SGHRS; CDR2 reads YFSETQ. The chain recombines TRBV5-1 with TRBJ1-1; D uncertain. The TCR was taken from a man aged 50 to 59 in good health and CMV-seropositive. Sequenced input: PBMCs. The CDR3 protein is CASSPMFLSNAEAFF. DNA for the CDR3: TGCGCCAGCAGCCCCATGTTCCTATCTAATGCTGAAGCTTTCTTT.